The text below deals with one T cell receptor (beta chain). The V end lost 7 bases, the J end lost 0 bases, and 13 bases lay between the germline ends. Per germline, CDR1 SQVTM and CDR2 ANQGSEA. The CDR3 runs to 14 residues. Using a J-beta primer mix together with a sample-barcoded 5' primer, a second PCR was run for about 7 to 12 cycles. No fewer than 3 million CDR3-containing paired-end reads came from each sample. TCRdb re-called the 5' RACE reads through MiXCR, storing one row per CDR3 protein. This sample has approximately 800,000 distinct CDR3 sequences, with under 40% found just once. The data stem from a study of blood T cells in healthy people across ages.

The chain is built from TRBV29-1 and TRBJ1-3; D unresolved. This receptor was taken from a man in his late teens or twenties in good health. Sample: blood. CDR3 nucleotide sequence: TGCAGCGCCCCGGTCACTCTCTCTGGAAACACCATATATTTT. Residues: CSAPVTLSGNTIYF. Complete variable domain (other parts from reference TRBV29-1 and TRBJ1-3): SAVISQKPSRDICQRGTSLTIQCQVDSQVTMMFWYRQQPGQSLTLIATANQGSEATYESGFVIDKFPISRPNLTFSTLTVSNMSPEDSSIYLCSAPVTLSGNTIYFGEGSWLTVV.